Below are 19 T cell receptor beta chains sequenced from a single sample in a study of blood T cell repertoires in COVID-19. Measured with immunoSEQ multiplex PCR; TCRdb has only the in-frame clones, and not every one. The table records about 260,000 clones, roughly 90% of them present only once. Source material: peripheral blood. All receptors come from a woman aged 45-65 years who had recovered from COVID-19.

The genes are TRBV6-2 or TRBV6-3 and TRBJ1-2; D is unresolved. Germline V gene sequence: CDR1 MNHEY, CDR2 SVGEGT. This CDR3 contains 16 residues. V shed 2 bases and J shed 2 bases, with 15 bases lying between them. CDR3 DNA sequence: TGTGCCAGCAGTTACGAGGTGACGGAGGCCAACTATGGCTACACCTTC. Protein: CASSYEVTEANYGYTF.

V usage is TRBV2 and J usage is TRBJ2-3; perhaps TRBD2 as D (5 bases). The CDR3 is 12 residues long. Per germline, CDR1 SNHLY and CDR2 FYNNEI. Trimming took 10 bases from V and 4 from J, leaving 12 bases between them. The CDR3 sequence is CATGEGSDTQYF. CDR3 coding DNA: TGTGCCACCGGCGAGGGTTCAGATACGCAGTATTTT.

This clone appeared a single time. The rearrangement links TRBV10-3 to TRBJ1-3, with D unresolved. Germline values: CDR1 ENHRY, CDR2 SYGVKD. The CDR3 has 15 amino acids. V lost 6 bases to trimming and J lost 0 bases, with 12 bases between them. CDR3 amino acids: CAIRYGRDSGNTIYF. DNA of the CDR3: TGTGCCATCAGATACGGACGGGACTCTGGAAACACCATATATTTT.

This clone was seen only once. This specimen includes other DNA sequences encoding the same CDR3. V and J are TRBV28 and TRBJ2-2; D not resolved. V lost 6 bases and J 4 bases, leaving 21 bases between the germline ends. This CDR3 spans 17 amino acids. The germline V gene has CDR1 MDHEN and CDR2 SYDVKM. The CDR3: CASSFSVSRKSTGELFF. CDR3 nucleotides: TGTGCCAGCAGCTTTTCGGTGTCGCGGAAGAGCACCGGGGAGCTGTTTTTT.

The rearrangement joins TRBV7-2 to TRBJ1-2; D remains unclear. Germline V gives CDR1 SGHTA, CDR2 FQGNSA. The ends were cut back, 4 bases at V and 0 bases at J, with 3 bases in the middle. The CDR3 covers 12 residues. DNA for the CDR3: TGTGCCAGCAGCTACACTAACTATGGCTACACCTTC. Translated, it gives CASSYTNYGYTF.

A note on this clone: Other DNA sequences of this sample code for an identical CDR3. The rearrangement links TRBV7-2 to TRBJ1-2; D is possibly TRBD1 (6 bases). V lost 5 bases and J 2 bases, leaving 9 bases between the germline ends. Germline CDR1 reads SGHTA; CDR2 reads FQGNSA. The CDR3 is 13 residues long. Here the CDR3 reads CASSPGQNYGYTF. The CDR3 bases are TGTGCCAGCAGCCCTGGACAGAACTATGGCTACACCTTC.

This chain uses TRBV9 with TRBJ2-7; 10 bases map to TRBD1. The CDR3 totals 14 residues. CDR1 SGDLS and CDR2 YYNGEE come from the germline V gene. The V and J ends lost 2 bases and 3 bases, in that order; junction bases with no gene match: 2. The CDR3 protein is CASSVTGGGYEQYF. The DNA of the CDR3 is TGTGCCAGCAGCGTGACAGGGGGCGGCTACGAGCAGTACTTC.

This clone was found once. The V and J genes are TRBV5-1 and TRBJ1-1; D is perhaps TRBD1 (6 bases). The CDR3 is made up of 15 amino acids. Germline V gene data show CDR1 as SGHRS and CDR2 as YFSETQ. The V end was cut by 8 bases, the J end by 1 base, with 18 bases between. CDR3 bases: TGCGCCAGTTCCCCCCAGGGGAGGGGGAACACTGAAGCTTTCTTT. Protein sequence: CASSPQGRGNTEAFF.

This sequence joins TRBV21-1 and TRBJ1-3; the D call in the table, TRBD1, was not verified against the DNA. TRBV21-1 is an annotated pseudogene. The CDR3 extends over 16 amino acids. Here the CDR3 reads CASSKWGRVAGNTIYF. The DNA of the CDR3 is TGTGCCAGCAGCAAATGGGGCAGGGTGGCCGGAAACACCATATATTTT.

V is TRBV6-5 and J is TRBJ1-1; TRBD1 might be the D (6 bases). This CDR3 has 14 amino acids. V was shortened by 2 bases and J by 3 bases, with 10 bases between the two germline ends. Germline-derived CDR1 and CDR2 are MNHEY and SVGAGI. The CDR3 loop is CASSYRAGDTEAFF. The CDR3 bases are TGTGCCAGCAGTTACCGGGCAGGGGACACTGAAGCTTTCTTT.

The rearrangement joins TRBV19 to TRBJ1-5; a possible D gene is TRBD1 (6 bases). The CDR3 has 16 amino acids. V lost 4 bases, J lost 4 bases, and 17 bases lay in between. Germline V CDR1 and CDR2: LNHDA, SQIVND (reference sequence). Written as DNA, the CDR3 is TGTGCCAGTAGTACCCACCCGGGGACATTAAATCAGCCCCAGCATTTT. Translated, it gives CASSTHPGTLNQPQHF.

The chain combines TRBV19 with TRBJ1-1; TRBD1 matches 7 bases. Trimming at V came to 4 bases and at J to 4 bases, leaving 6 bases not matched to a gene. Per germline, CDR1 LNHDA and CDR2 SQIVND (reference sequence). CDR3 size: 14 residues. CDR3 sequence: CASSTHNRGTEAFF. The CDR3 nucleotides read TGTGCCAGTAGTACCCATAACAGGGGCACTGAAGCTTTCTTT.

The rearrangement uses TRBV6-1 and TRBJ1-5; TRBD1 might be the D (6 bases). Deletions cut 0 bases from V and 7 bases from J, with 19 bases between. Germline V gives CDR1 MNHNS, CDR2 SASEGT. CDR3 length: 17 residues. The CDR3 region is CASSEALGTGRVQPQHF. The DNA of the CDR3 is TGTGCCAGCAGTGAAGCGCTGGGCACAGGGCGAGTGCAGCCCCAGCATTTT.

V is TRBV20-1 and J is TRBJ2-5; D is unclear. Germline V CDR1 and CDR2: DFQATT, SNEGSKA (reference sequence). CDR3 size: 13 residues. Trimming stripped 3 bases from V and 5 bases from J, with 13 bases between. In DNA form, the CDR3 reads TGCAGTGCTAGTGGAACAGTACGTGAGACCCAGTACTTC. It yields the protein CSASGTVRETQYF.

The chain combines TRBV29-1 with TRBJ2-1; the D gene is possibly TRBD1 (6 bases). Germline CDR1 SQVTM, CDR2 ANQGSEA. The V gene lost 4 bases and the J gene lost 7 bases, with 8 bases spanning the gap. The CDR3 is 11 amino acids. The CDR3 sequence: CSVGQVNEQFF. The CDR3 DNA follows: TGCAGCGTTGGACAGGTGAATGAGCAGTTCTTC.

The V call is TRBV27, the J call TRBJ2-1, with 11 bases fitting TRBD2. The CDR3 loop spans 13 amino acids. The germline V gene encodes CDR1 MNHEY and CDR2 SMNVEV (reference sequence). J was trimmed by 9 bases and V by 6 bases; bases with no gene match: 4. This CDR3 reads CASRTSGEVEQFF. In nucleotides, the CDR3 is TGTGCCAGCAGGACTAGCGGGGAGGTTGAGCAGTTCTTC.

The chain employs TRBV7-3 and TRBJ2-7, with TRBD2 matching 8 bases. The CDR3 is made up of 14 amino acids. Trimming removed 5 bases from V and 7 bases from J; junction bases left unmatched: 10. Germline CDR1 is SGHTA and CDR2 is FQGTGA. CDR3 region: CASSPGGRSVEQYF. As DNA, the CDR3 is TGTGCCAGCAGCCCGGGCGGGAGGTCGGTAGAGCAGTACTTC. Using reference TRBV7-3 and TRBJ2-7 for the parts outside the CDR3, the full variable domain is GAGVSQTPSNKVTEKGKYVELRCDPISGHTALYWYRQSLGQGPEFLIYFQGTGAADDSGLPNDRFFAVRPEGSVSTLKIQRTERGDSAVYLCASSPGGRSVEQYFGPGTRLTVT.

The chain uses TRBV9 and TRBJ1-3; D unresolved. The germline V gene encodes CDR1 SGDLS and CDR2 YYNGEE. Trimming removed 4 bases at V and 4 bases at J, with 21 bases between. The CDR3 runs to 17 residues. CDR3 nucleotide sequence: TGTGCCAGCAGCCCTACCCGGGTCTCCCCGCGCGGAAACACCATATATTTT. As protein: CASSPTRVSPRGNTIYF.

The V and J genes are TRBV5-1 and TRBJ2-3, with 10 nucleotides matching TRBD2. V was clipped by 2 bases and J by 4 bases; unmatched bases: 7. The CDR3 length is 16 residues. CDR1 and CDR2 from the germline V gene are SGHRS and YFSETQ. In nucleotides, the CDR3 is TGCGCCAGCAGCTTTCGAGGGACTAGCGTCCCAGATACGCAGTATTTT. The encoded protein is CASSFRGTSVPDTQYF.